The source of this TCR beta chain is a study of blood T cell repertoires in COVID-19 (dated by TCRdb to 2018 to 2020). Study-wide context: Samples covering the acute and convalescent phases of COVID-19 were provided by collaborators in the United States, Italy and Spain. Nearly every sample came with metadata listing a de-identified subject ID, COVID-19 status, age in years and sex. Subjects who had been exposed to COVID-19, were actively infected with it, or had recovered from it provided the deeply sampled blood TCRbeta repertoires that made up the dataset. Samples came from the ongoing ImmuneRACE study (first 160 participants) plus 1,254 subjects from 6 global collaborators. The prospective study material was composed of cDNA or gDNA derived from T cells, B-cell-depleted T cells, or PBMCs. Where HLA class I and class II types were available, the types were taken from metadata supplied by the sample provider, not from assay-based typing. The repertoires were released in a freely available public database meant as a resource for research on the immune response to SARS-CoV-2.

CDR1 is given as SQVTM and CDR2 as ANQGSEA, both from the germline V gene. V is reduced by 7 bases and J by 2 bases, leaving a spacing of 17 bases between them. The CDR3 starts with the cysteine, ends with the phenylalanine, and has 14 residues. The DNA shown is the 42-base CDR3, in frame from base 1. Results and caveats for the whole study, not just this receptor: Clinical and demographic metadata were provided uncurated, with the amount varying by source and participant.

Enrolling through a virtual design, the prospective study's participants ranged in age from roughly 18 to 95 years and lived across 20 to 25 United States geographic areas. To assign participants to cohorts, the prospective study relied on clinical history that participants themselves reported in a screening survey and a study questionnaire. Recovered participants in ImmuneRACE Cohort 3 were defined by two consecutive negative NP/OP PCR tests, clearance by a healthcare professional, or resolution of symptoms. In the prospective study, whole blood, serum and a nasopharyngeal or oropharyngeal swab were collected from each participant by mobile phlebotomists. Participants in the prospective study had the option to provide additional blood draws and questionnaires over a roughly 2-month period. Before DNA extraction, prospective study blood samples were shipped either frozen or at room temperature.

This clone was observed a few times. The clone's antigen remains unknown. Nothing much larger sits one base from this clone, and base qualities are not available. TCRbeta CDR3 regions were amplified from genomic DNA by means of the immunoSEQ Assay, a bias-controlled multiplex PCR. Processing in the source paper ran as follows. Nucleated cell counts per sample were estimated from amplification of reference gene primers within the assay. To quantify the absolute abundance of each unique TCRbeta CDR3 rearrangement, sequence reads were collapsed and filtered. For each sample, productive Simpson clonality was calculated as the square root of Simpson's diversity index over productive rearrangements. TCRdb retrieved this table from immuneACCESS and kept in-frame rearrangements only. Not all clones are present; in checked studies, unresolved V genes account for under half, and no reason is known for the remainder. The V and J calls and clone size were taken over from that table, and D and trimming were inferred from the DNA. The sample contains about 430,000 clones, approximately 92% of them found a single time. Of the sample, 1% to 1.3% falls within the top ten clones.

The rearrangement joined TRBV29-1 to TRBJ1-2, with TRBD1 perhaps the D gene, on 6 matching bases. Sequenced sample: PBMCs or T cells enriched from blood (not recorded which). The TCR was taken from a man aged 25 to 45 who had recovered from COVID-19. The nucleotide sequence reads TGCAGCGAGACTCAGGGGCCCCTGAACTATGGCTACACCTTC. This gives the protein CSETQGPLNYGYTF.